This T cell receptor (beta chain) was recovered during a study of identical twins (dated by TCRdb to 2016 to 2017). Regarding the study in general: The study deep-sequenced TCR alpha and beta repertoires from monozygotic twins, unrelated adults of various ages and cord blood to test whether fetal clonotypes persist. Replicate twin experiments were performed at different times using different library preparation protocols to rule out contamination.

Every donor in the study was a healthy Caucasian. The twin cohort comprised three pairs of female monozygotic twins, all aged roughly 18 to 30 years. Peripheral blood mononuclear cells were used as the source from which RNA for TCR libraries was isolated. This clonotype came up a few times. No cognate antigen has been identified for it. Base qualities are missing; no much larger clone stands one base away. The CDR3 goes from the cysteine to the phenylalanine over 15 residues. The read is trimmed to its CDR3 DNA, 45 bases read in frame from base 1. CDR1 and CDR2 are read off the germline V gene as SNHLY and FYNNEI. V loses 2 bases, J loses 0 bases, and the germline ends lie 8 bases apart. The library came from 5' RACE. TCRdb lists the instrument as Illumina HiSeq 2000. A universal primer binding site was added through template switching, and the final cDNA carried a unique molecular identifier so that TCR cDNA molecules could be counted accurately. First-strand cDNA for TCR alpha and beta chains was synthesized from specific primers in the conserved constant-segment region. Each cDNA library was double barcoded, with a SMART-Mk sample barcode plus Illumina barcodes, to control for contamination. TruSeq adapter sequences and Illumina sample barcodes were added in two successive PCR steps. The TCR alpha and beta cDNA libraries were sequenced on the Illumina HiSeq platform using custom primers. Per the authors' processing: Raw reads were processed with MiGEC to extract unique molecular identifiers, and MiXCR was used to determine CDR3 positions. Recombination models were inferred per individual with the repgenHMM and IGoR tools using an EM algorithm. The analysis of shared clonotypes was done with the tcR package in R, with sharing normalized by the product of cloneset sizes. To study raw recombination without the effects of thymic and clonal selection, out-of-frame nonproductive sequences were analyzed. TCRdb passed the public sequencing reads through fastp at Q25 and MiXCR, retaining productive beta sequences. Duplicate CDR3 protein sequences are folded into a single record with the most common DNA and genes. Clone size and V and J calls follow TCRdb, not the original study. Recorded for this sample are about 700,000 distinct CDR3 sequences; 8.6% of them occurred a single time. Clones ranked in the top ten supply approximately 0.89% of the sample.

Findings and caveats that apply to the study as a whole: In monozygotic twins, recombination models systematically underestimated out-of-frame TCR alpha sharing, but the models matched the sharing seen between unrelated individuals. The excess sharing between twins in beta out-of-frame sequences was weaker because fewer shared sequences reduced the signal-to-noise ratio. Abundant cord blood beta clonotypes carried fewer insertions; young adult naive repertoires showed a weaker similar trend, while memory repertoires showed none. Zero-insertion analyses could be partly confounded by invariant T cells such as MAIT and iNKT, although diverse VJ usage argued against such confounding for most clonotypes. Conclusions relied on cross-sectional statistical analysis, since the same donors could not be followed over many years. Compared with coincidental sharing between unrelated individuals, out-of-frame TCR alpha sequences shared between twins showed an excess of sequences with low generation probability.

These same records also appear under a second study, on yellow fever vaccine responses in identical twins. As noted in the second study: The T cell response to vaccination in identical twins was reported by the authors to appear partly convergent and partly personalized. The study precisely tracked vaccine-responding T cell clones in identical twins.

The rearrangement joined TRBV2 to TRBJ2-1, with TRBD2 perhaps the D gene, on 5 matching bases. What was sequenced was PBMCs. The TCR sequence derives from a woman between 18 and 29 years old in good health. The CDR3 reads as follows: CASSELGSSYNEQFF. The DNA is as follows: TGTGCCAGCAGTGAACTGGGGAGCTCCTACAATGAGCAGTTCTTC.